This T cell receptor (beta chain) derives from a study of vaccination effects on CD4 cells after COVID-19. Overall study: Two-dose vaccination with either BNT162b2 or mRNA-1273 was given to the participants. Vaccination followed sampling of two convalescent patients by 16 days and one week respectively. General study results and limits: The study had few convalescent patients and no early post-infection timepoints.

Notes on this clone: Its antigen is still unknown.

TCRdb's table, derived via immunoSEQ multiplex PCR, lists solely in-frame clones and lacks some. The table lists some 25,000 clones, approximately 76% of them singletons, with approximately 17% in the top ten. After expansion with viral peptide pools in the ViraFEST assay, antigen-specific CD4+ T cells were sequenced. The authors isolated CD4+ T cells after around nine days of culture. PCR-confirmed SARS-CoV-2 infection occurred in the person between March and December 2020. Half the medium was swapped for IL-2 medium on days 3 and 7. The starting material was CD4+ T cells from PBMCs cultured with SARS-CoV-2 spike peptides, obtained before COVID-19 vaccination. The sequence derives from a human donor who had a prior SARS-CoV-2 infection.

The CDR3 loop reads CASSLSGGPYNEQFF. CDR3 in DNA: TGCGCCAGCAGCCTTAGCGGGGGGCCCTACAATGAGCAGTTCTTC. This chain uses TRBV5-1 with TRBJ2-1, with TRBD2 matching over 10 bases. V gave up 4 bases and J gave up 2 bases; unmatched junction bases: 3. The length of the CDR3 is 15 residues. Germline V gene data show CDR1 as SGHRS and CDR2 as YFSETQ.